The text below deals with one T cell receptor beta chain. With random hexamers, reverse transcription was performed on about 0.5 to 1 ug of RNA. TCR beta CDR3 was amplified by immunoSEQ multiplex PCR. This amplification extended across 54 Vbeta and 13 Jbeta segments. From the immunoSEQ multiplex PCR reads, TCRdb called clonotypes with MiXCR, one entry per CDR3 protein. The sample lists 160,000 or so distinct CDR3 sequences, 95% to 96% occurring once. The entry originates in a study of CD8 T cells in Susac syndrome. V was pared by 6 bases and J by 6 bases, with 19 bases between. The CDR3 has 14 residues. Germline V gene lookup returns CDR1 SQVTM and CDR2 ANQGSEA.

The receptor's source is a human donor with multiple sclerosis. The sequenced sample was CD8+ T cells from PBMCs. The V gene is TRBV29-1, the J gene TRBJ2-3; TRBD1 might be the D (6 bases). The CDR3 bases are TGCAGCGTAGAAACTCCGGGACATGTTGATACGCAGTATTTT. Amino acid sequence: CSVETPGHVDTQYF.